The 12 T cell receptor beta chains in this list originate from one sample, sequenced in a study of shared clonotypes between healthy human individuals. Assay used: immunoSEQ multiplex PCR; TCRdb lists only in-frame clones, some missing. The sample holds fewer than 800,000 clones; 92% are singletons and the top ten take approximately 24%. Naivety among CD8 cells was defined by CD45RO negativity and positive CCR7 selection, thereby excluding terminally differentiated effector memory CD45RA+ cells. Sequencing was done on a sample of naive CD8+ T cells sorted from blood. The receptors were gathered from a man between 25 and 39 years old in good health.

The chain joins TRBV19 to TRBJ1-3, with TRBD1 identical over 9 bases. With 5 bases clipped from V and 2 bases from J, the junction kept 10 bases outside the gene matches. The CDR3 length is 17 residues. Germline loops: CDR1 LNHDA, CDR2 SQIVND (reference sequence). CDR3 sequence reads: CASSHPDRGGPGNTIYF. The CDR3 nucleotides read TGTGCCAGTAGTCACCCGGACAGGGGAGGTCCTGGAAACACCATATATTTT.

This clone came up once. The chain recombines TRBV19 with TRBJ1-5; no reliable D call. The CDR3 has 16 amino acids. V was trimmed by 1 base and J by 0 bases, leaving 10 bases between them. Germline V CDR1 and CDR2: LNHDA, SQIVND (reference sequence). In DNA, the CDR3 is TGTGCCAGTAGTATAGGGGGTTGGGGTAGCAATCAGCCCCAGCATTTT. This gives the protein CASSIGGWGSNQPQHF. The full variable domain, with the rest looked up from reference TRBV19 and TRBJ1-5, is DGGITQSPKYLFRKEGQNVTLSCEQNLNHDAMYWYRQDPGQGLRLIYYSQIVNDFQKGDIAEGYSVSREKKESFPLTVTSAQKNPTAFYLCASSIGGWGSNQPQHFGDGTRLSIL.

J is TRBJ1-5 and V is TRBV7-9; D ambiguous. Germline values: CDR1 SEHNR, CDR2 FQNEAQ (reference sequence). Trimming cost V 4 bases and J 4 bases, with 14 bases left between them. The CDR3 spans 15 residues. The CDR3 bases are TGTGCCAGCAGCTCCGTCTTGGACGGGAATCAGCCCCAGCATTTT. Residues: CASSSVLDGNQPQHF.

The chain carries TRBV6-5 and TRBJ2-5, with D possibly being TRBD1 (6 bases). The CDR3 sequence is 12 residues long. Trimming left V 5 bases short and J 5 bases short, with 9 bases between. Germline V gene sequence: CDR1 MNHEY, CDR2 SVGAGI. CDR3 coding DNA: TGTGCCAGCAGTCCCGACAGGGAGACCCAGTACTTC. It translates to CASSPDRETQYF.

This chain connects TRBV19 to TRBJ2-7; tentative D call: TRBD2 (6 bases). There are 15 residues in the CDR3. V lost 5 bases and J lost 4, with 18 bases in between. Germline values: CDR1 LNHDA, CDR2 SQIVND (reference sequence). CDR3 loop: CASSLRLEGRYEQYF. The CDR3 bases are TGTGCCAGTAGTCTCCGACTAGAAGGTCGTTACGAGCAGTACTTC.

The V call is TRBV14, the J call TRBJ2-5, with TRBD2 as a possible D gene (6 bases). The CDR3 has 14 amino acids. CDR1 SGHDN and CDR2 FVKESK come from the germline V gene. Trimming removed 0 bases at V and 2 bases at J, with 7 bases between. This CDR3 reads CASSQDGTQETQYF. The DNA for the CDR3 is TGTGCCAGCAGCCAAGATGGGACTCAAGAGACCCAGTACTTC.

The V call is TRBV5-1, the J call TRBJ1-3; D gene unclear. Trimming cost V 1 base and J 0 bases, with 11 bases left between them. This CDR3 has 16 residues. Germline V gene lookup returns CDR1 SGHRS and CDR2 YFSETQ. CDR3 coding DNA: TGCGCCAGCAGCTTGAACGGCCAGCACTCTGGAAACACCATATATTTT. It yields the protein CASSLNGQHSGNTIYF.

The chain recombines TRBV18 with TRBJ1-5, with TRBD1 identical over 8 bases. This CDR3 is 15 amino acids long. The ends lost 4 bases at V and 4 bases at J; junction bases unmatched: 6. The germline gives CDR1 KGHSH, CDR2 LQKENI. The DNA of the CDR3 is TGTGCCAGCTCACAAGGACAGGGTGTAAATCAGCCCCAGCATTTT. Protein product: CASSQGQGVNQPQHF.

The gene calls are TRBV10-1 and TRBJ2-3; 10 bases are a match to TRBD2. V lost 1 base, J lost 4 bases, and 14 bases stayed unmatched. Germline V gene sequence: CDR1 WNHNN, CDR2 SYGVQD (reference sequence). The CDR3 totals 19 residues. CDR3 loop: CASSELGGPGLASADTQYF. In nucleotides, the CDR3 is TGCGCCAGCAGTGAGTTAGGGGGCCCGGGACTAGCGTCCGCAGATACGCAGTATTTT.

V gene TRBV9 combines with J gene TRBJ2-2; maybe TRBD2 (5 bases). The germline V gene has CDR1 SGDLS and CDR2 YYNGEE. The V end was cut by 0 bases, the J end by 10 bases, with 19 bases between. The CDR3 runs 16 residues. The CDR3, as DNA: TGTGCCAGCAGCGTAGCCCCGTTTACGGGAATTGAGGAGCTGTTTTTT. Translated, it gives CASSVAPFTGIEELFF.

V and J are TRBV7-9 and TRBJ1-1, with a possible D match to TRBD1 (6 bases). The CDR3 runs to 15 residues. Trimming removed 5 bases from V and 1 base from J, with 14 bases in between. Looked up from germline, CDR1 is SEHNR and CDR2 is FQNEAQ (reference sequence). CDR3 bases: TGTGCCAGCAGCGCCCGGACAGTAGCGAACACTGAAGCTTTCTTT. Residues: CASSARTVANTEAFF.

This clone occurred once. CDR3 protein: CASSLGAGELFF. For the CDR3, the DNA is TGTGCCAGCAGCTTAGGGGCCGGGGAGCTGTTTTTT. This rearrangement joins TRBV13 to TRBJ2-2; D not resolved. This CDR3 is built from 12 residues. Germline V gene sequence: CDR1 PRHDT, CDR2 FYEKMQ (reference sequence). The V end was cut by 0 bases, the J end by 6 bases, with 2 bases between.